These 29 T cell receptor beta chains share one sample of origin, sequenced in a study of CD8+ T cells in alopecia areata. Reverse transcribed after extraction, RNA yielded cDNA as the sequencing template. TCRdb's table, derived via immunoSEQ multiplex PCR, lists solely in-frame clones and lacks some. The sample carries over 100,000 clones, less than 75% recorded once. Treatment indicated: oral pan-JAK inhibitor, 5-10 mg twice daily. Material: CD8+ T cells sorted from blood, obtained at week 24, from a patient treated with tofacitinib. These receptors were collected from a human donor with alopecia areata.

About this clone: This sample also contains other DNA sequences that code for the same CDR3. This sequence joins TRBV4-1 and TRBJ1-1; the D gene is possibly TRBD1 (5 bases). There are 15 residues in the CDR3. From germline, CDR1 is MGHRA and CDR2 YSYEKL. The V and J ends lost 1 base and 2 bases respectively, with 11 bases between them. The CDR3 sequence is CASSQAGTVNTEAFF. CDR3 bases: TGCGCCAGCAGCCAAGCGGGGACGGTAAACACTGAAGCTTTCTTT.

CDR3 protein: CASSVLAGFYNEQFF. Written as DNA, the CDR3 is TGTGCCAGCAGTGTACTAGCGGGGTTCTACAATGAGCAGTTCTTC. This chain joins TRBV27 and TRBJ2-1; 10 positions agree with TRBD2. The CDR3 sequence is 15 residues long. The germline V gene has CDR1 MNHEY and CDR2 SMNVEV (reference sequence). With V trimmed by 5 bases and J by 3 bases, 4 bases remained unmatched.

CDR3 in amino acids: CASSVVQNTEAFF. CDR3 sequence (DNA): TGTGCCAGCAGCGTAGTTCAGAACACTGAAGCTTTCTTT. This chain uses TRBV9 with TRBJ1-1; D uncertain. CDR3 length: 13 residues. Germline V gives CDR1 SGDLS, CDR2 YYNGEE. Trimming left V 0 bases short and J 1 base short, with 4 bases between.

The chain recombines TRBV28 with TRBJ2-1, with unresolved D. The CDR3 is 15 residues long. Germline V gene lookup returns CDR1 MDHEN and CDR2 SYDVKM. Deletions cut 6 bases from V and 7 bases from J, with 19 bases between. CDR3 amino acids: CASSPVRPPGNEQFF. In DNA form, the CDR3 reads TGTGCCAGCAGCCCTGTGCGGCCCCCTGGGAATGAGCAGTTCTTC.

The J gene is TRBJ1-5, the V gene TRBV5-1; a possible D gene is TRBD1 (6 bases). V lost 0 bases, J lost 4 bases, and 11 bases lay in between. The CDR3 runs 15 residues. Germline CDR1 reads SGHRS; CDR2 reads YFSETQ. CDR3 sequence reads: CASSLAGARNQPQHF. The CDR3 bases are TGCGCCAGCAGCTTGGCGGGGGCCCGGAATCAGCCCCAGCATTTT.

This chain joins TRBV7-8 and TRBJ1-4; D not resolved. Per the germline V gene, CDR1 is SGHVS and CDR2 is FQNEAQ. V was shortened by 1 base and J by 6 bases, with 9 bases between the two germline ends. This CDR3 is 14 amino acids long. CDR3 DNA: TGTGCCAGCAGCTTAGGAGGGAAGTATGAAAAACTGTTTTTT. The encoded protein is CASSLGGKYEKLFF.

In this sample, this clone turned up a few times. V is TRBV9 and J is TRBJ1-2; maybe TRBD1 (6 bases). The CDR3 has 16 amino acids. Germline lookup yields CDR1 SGDLS and CDR2 YYNGEE. V was trimmed by 2 bases and J by 6 bases, leaving 20 bases between them. The CDR3: CASSVLGGADTNGYTF. CDR3 nucleotide sequence: TGTGCCAGCAGCGTGCTAGGGGGGGCGGACACCAATGGCTACACCTTC.

In its sample, this clone was seen a few times. Different DNA sequences within this sample yield the same CDR3. The CDR3 bases are TGTGCCAGCAGCTATGCAGGGGAGTTCACAGATACGCAGTATTTT. Translation gives CASSYAGEFTDTQYF. V usage is TRBV7-3 and J usage is TRBJ2-3, with D perhaps matching TRBD1 (6 bases). The CDR3 covers 15 residues. The V end lost 4 bases, the J end lost 2 bases, and 13 bases lay between the germline ends. The V gene's germline CDR1 is SGHTA and CDR2 FQGTGA.

DNA of the CDR3: TGTGCCAGCAGTACCTCTGGTTATGAGCAGTTCTTC. Translated, it gives CASSTSGYEQFF. The genes are TRBV27 and TRBJ2-1; D gene uncertain. Germline-derived CDR1 and CDR2 are MNHEY and SMNVEV (reference sequence). The CDR3 runs 12 residues. With 5 bases removed from V and 8 bases from J, the gap between germline ends came to 10 bases.

The chain combines TRBV6-5 with TRBJ2-3; possibly TRBD1 or TRBD2 for D (6 bases each). The germline V gene has CDR1 MNHEY and CDR2 SVGAGI. V was pared by 6 bases and J by 5 bases, with 12 bases between. The CDR3 runs to 13 residues. CDR3 in DNA: TGTGCCAGCAGCCGACTAGGGGGAGATACGCAGTATTTT. Amino acids: CASSRLGGDTQYF.

The chain is built from TRBV5-6 and TRBJ2-5; possibly TRBD1 for D (5 bases). The length of the CDR3 is 14 residues. Trimming took off 0 bases at V and 2 bases at J, with 8 bases between the two ends. The germline V gene has CDR1 SGHDT and CDR2 YYEEEE. CDR3 coding DNA: TGTGCCAGCAGCTTGGAGCAGGGTCAAGAGACCCAGTACTTC. It codes for CASSLEQGQETQYF.

The chain couples TRBV7-2 to TRBJ2-4; TRBD2 agrees at 8 bases. V was pared by 5 bases and J by 0 bases, with 9 bases of the junction left unmatched. The germline V gene encodes CDR1 SGHTA and CDR2 FQGNSA. The CDR3 length is 17 residues. CDR3 in DNA: TGTGCCAGCAGCCGAGACGGGGGGGCTCGAGCCAAAAACATTCAGTACTTC. Its translation is CASSRDGGARAKNIQYF.

The V and J genes are TRBV27 and TRBJ1-2, with a tentative D call TRBD1 (5 bases). There are 16 residues in the CDR3. Trimming took 5 bases from V and 5 from J, leaving 21 bases between them. The germline CDR1 and CDR2 sequences are MNHEY and SMNVEV (reference sequence). CDR3 loop: CASSPTWAGRWYGYTF. CDR3 DNA sequence: TGTGCCAGCAGTCCAACTTGGGCAGGGAGGTGGTATGGCTACACCTTC.

This clone showed up just a few times. V gene TRBV9 combines with J gene TRBJ2-6; D is unclear. V was trimmed by 1 base and J by 0 bases, leaving 8 bases between them. CDR1 is SGDLS and CDR2 is YYNGEE in the germline V gene. The CDR3 is 16 amino acids. This CDR3 is CASSVPLLSGANVLTF. CDR3 sequence (DNA): TGTGCCAGCAGCGTACCCCTCCTCTCTGGGGCCAACGTCCTGACTTTC.

The chain employs TRBV13 and TRBJ1-1; D is uncertain. Between the trimmed V and J ends, which lost 1 base and 1 base, there was a span of 4 bases. The CDR3 is 13 residues long. Germline CDR1 PRHDT, CDR2 FYEKMQ (reference sequence). CDR3: CASSLEGNTEAFF. CDR3 DNA: TGTGCCAGCAGCTTAGAAGGGAACACTGAAGCTTTCTTT.

The CDR3 spells CATSPTGSYEQYF. The CDR3 coding sequence is TGTGCCACCAGCCCAACAGGTTCGTACGAGCAGTACTTC. The rearrangement uses TRBV15 and TRBJ2-7, with D tentatively TRBD1 (5 bases). CDR3 length equals 13 residues. V gave up 5 bases and J gave up 4 bases, with 12 bases separating them. Germline values: CDR1 LNHNV, CDR2 YYDKDF (reference sequence).

CDR3 sequence (DNA): TGTGCCAGCAGTGACGGCCTAGCGGGGGGCCCGCAGTATTTT. It specifies CASSDGLAGGPQYF. The chain combines TRBV6-4 with TRBJ2-3, with 11 nucleotides matching TRBD2. The germline gives CDR1 MRHNA, CDR2 SNTAGT. After removal of 2 bases from V and 10 bases from J, the junction contained 5 bases not matched to a gene. This CDR3 is 14 amino acids long.

V gene TRBV5-6 combines with J gene TRBJ1-5; D is ambiguous. The length of the CDR3 is 12 residues. With 4 bases removed from V and 0 bases from J, the gap between germline ends came to 2 bases. Germline assignment: CDR1 SGHDT and CDR2 YYEEEE. The CDR3 loop is CASSLSNQPQHF. The CDR3 nucleotides read TGTGCCAGCAGCCTTAGCAATCAGCCCCAGCATTTT.

The count of this clone is one. The chain links TRBV2 to TRBJ1-5; maybe TRBD1 (5 bases). The CDR3 runs to 14 residues. The germline gives CDR1 SNHLY, CDR2 FYNNEI. V lost 6 bases and J lost 4, with 13 bases in between. The CDR3 spells CASSPGGGNQPQHF. The CDR3 DNA reads as TGTGCCAGCAGCCCCGGGGGGGGTAATCAGCCCCAGCATTTT. Complete variable domain (other parts from reference TRBV2 and TRBJ1-5): EPEVTQTPSHQVTQMGQEVILRCVPISNHLYFYWYRQILGQKVEFLVSFYNNEISEKSEIFDDQFSVERPDGSNFTLKIRSTKLEDSAMYFCASSPGGGNQPQHFGDGTRLSIL.

The chain carries TRBV9 and TRBJ2-1, with 11 bases matching TRBD2. This CDR3 is 15 amino acids long. Germline-derived CDR1 and CDR2 are SGDLS and YYNGEE. Germline trimming cut 3 bases from V and 10 bases from J; bases unmatched to any gene: 9. The CDR3 DNA is TGTGCCAGCAGCGATTCTAGCGGGGGGACCTACGAGCAGTTCTTC. Protein product: CASSDSSGGTYEQFF.

V gene TRBV7-9 combines with J gene TRBJ1-1, with no clear D. Trimming stripped 1 base from V and 11 bases from J, with 14 bases between. The CDR3 is 13 residues long. Germline V gives CDR1 SEHNR, CDR2 FQNEAQ (reference sequence). DNA of the CDR3: TGTGCCAGCAGCTTAGACCCGGGCCCCTGGGCTTTCTTT. It translates to CASSLDPGPWAFF.

The chain has TRBV7-6 and TRBJ2-5; unclear D gene. The CDR3 runs to 14 residues. Trimming took 6 bases from V and 7 from J, leaving 18 bases between them. Germline V gives CDR1 SGHVS, CDR2 FNYEAQ. CDR3 in amino acids: CASRPMGQVGTQYF. DNA for the CDR3: TGTGCCAGCAGGCCTATGGGTCAAGTGGGGACCCAGTACTTC.

The chain links TRBV5-1 to TRBJ2-5; TRBD1 aligns across 7 bases. With 3 bases clipped from V and 2 bases from J, the junction kept 7 bases outside the gene matches. The CDR3 has 15 amino acids. The germline gives CDR1 SGHRS, CDR2 YFSETQ. Written as DNA, the CDR3 is TGCGCCAGCAGCTCCGGGACAGCCCTACAAGAGACCCAGTACTTC. It specifies CASSSGTALQETQYF.

The chain has TRBV7-9 and TRBJ1-6; weak D call: TRBD1 (6 bases). Per germline, CDR1 SEHNR and CDR2 FQNEAQ (reference sequence). The length of the CDR3 is 17 residues. V was clipped by 5 bases and J by 7 bases, with 21 bases between them. The CDR3 DNA reads as TGTGCCAGCAGCATTTCTGGCCGGGGGCGGGTAAATTCACCCCTCCACTTT. Protein product: CASSISGRGRVNSPLHF.

This clone was seen more than once but under ten times. V is TRBV7-9 and J is TRBJ2-7; perhaps TRBD1 as D (7 bases). Trimming removed 7 bases at V and 2 bases at J, with 15 bases between. Germline V gene lookup returns CDR1 SEHNR and CDR2 FQNEAQ (reference sequence). This CDR3 is 14 amino acids long. The CDR3 DNA reads as TGTGCCAGCACCCAGGGGGGTGGAACCTACGAGCAGTACTTC. This codes for CASTQGGGTYEQYF.

The rearrangement joins TRBV13 to TRBJ2-1; possibly TRBD1 or TRBD2 for D (6 bases each). Germline V gene data show CDR1 as PRHDT and CDR2 as FYEKMQ (reference sequence). This CDR3 contains 16 residues. V lost 1 base and J 6 bases, leaving 16 bases between the germline ends. This CDR3 is CASSLAGPGAVNEQFF. CDR3 sequence (DNA): TGTGCCAGCAGCTTAGCGGGGCCGGGGGCGGTCAATGAGCAGTTCTTC.

This clone appeared once. This sequence joins TRBV5-1 and TRBJ1-1; the D is unclear. Germline CDR1 is SGHRS and CDR2 is YFSETQ. V was clipped by 2 bases and J by 3 bases, with 5 bases between them. The length of the CDR3 is 12 residues. CDR3 DNA: TGCGCCAGCAGCTTTGGGGACACTGAAGCTTTCTTT. It is translated as CASSFGDTEAFF.

The CDR3 bases are TGCGCCAGCAGCCAAGACGAGGAGACAGCGACTTACAATGAGCAGTTCTTC. Protein: CASSQDEETATYNEQFF. The V call is TRBV4-1, the J call TRBJ2-1, with a tentative D call TRBD1 (5 bases). Germline V gene data show CDR1 as MGHRA and CDR2 as YSYEKL. There are 17 residues in the CDR3. The V gene lost 0 bases and the J gene lost 4 bases, with 16 bases spanning the gap.

The gene calls are TRBV7-3 and TRBJ2-5; maybe TRBD1 (6 bases). This CDR3 is built from 13 residues. Trimming stripped 4 bases from V and 3 bases from J, with 9 bases between. Germline CDR1 SGHTA, CDR2 FQGTGA. CDR3 DNA: TGTGCCAGCAGCTCAGGGGTAAAAGAGACCCAGTACTTC. Its translation: CASSSGVKETQYF.